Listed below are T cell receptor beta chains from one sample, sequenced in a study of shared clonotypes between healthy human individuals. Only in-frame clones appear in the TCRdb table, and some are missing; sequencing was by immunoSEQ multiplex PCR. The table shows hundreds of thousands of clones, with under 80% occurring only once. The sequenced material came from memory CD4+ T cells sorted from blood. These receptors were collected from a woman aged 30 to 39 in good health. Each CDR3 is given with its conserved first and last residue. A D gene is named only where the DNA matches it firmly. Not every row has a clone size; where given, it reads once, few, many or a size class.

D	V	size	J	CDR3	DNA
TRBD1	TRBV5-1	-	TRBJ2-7	CASSPRTGERSVVF	TGCGCCAGCAGCCCTAGGACAGGGGAAAGATCGGTGGTCTTC
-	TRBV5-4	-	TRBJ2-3	CASSSPGIDTQYF	TGTGCCAGCAGCTCCCCGGGGATTGATACGCAGTATTTT
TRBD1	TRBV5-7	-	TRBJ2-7	CASSLRGCRPQGKAYEQYF	TGTGCCAGCAGCTTGCGGGGATGTAGGCCACAGGGGAAGGCGTACGAGCAGTACTTC
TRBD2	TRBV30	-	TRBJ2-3	CAWTGGLAGDTQYF	TGTGCCTGGACGGGGGGACTAGCGGGTGATACGCAGTATTTT
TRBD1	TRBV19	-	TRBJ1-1	CASKSQGARTEAFF	TGTGCCAGTAAAAGTCAGGGGGCTCGAACTGAAGCTTTCTTT
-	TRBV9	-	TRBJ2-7	CASSPGGEWSSYEQYF	TGTGCCAGCAGCCCCGGAGGGGAATGGAGCTCCTACGAGCAGTACTTC
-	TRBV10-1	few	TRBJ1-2	CASSDGANYGYTF	TGCGCCAGCAGTGACGGAGCTAACTATGGCTACACCTTC
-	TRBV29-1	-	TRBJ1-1	CSVRAVRDTEAFF	TGCAGTGTCAGGGCCGTCAGGGACACTGAAGCTTTCTTT
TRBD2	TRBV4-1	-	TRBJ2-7	CASSVRLAEKGSEQYF	TGCGCCAGCAGCGTCAGACTAGCGGAGAAGGGAAGCGAGCAGTACTTC
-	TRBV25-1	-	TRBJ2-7	CASSGRGGGGRYEQYF	TGTGCCAGCAGTGGGAGGGGAGGGGGAGGTCGGTACGAGCAGTACTTC
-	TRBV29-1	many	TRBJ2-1	CSVLGGGSYNEQFF	TGCAGCGTTTTGGGGGGTGGGTCCTACAATGAGCAGTTCTTC
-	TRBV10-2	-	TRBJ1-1	CASQGSTEAFF	TGCGCCAGCCAGGGTAGTACTGAAGCTTTCTTT
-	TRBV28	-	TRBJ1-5	CASSSPLRRNQPQHF	TGTGCCAGCAGTTCCCCGCTCCGGCGCAATCAGCCCCAGCATTTT
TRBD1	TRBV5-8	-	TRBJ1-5	CASSSGTGGGNQPQHF	TGTGCCAGCAGCTCCGGGACAGGGGGGGGCAATCAGCCCCAGCATTTT
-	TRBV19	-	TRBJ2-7	CASSISEGEQYF	TGTGCCAGTAGTATATCGGAGGGCGAGCAGTACTTC
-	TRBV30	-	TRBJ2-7	CAWSAVREQYF	TGTGCCTGGAGTGCCGTAAGAGAGCAGTACTTC
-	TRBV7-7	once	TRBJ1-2	CASSLVYTGLPYGYTF	TGTGCCAGCAGCTTAGTTTATACAGGGCTACCCTATGGCTACACCTTC
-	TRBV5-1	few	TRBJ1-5	CASSWAGGQPQHF	TGCGCCAGCAGCTGGGCGGGAGGCCAGCCCCAGCATTTT
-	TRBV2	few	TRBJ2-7	CASSVGGGGSYEQYF	TGTGCCAGCAGTGTCGGAGGCGGCGGCTCCTACGAGCAGTACTTC
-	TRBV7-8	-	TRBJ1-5	CASSSNRVGGQPQHF	TGTGCCAGCAGCTCAAACAGGGTGGGAGGCCAGCCCCAGCATTTT